Below are 30 T cell receptor beta chains sequenced from a single sample in a study of blood T cells in healthy people across ages. Using a J-beta primer mix together with a sample-barcoded 5' primer, a second PCR was run for roughly 6 to 12 cycles. MiXCR, run by TCRdb on the 5' RACE reads, gives a single entry per CDR3 protein. Counted here are about 780,000 distinct CDR3 sequences, about 46% occurring once; the ten biggest clones make up 15% to 20%. Sequenced: blood. The origin of the receptors is a man aged 80 or over in good health.

The chain has TRBV4-1 and TRBJ2-3; no reliable D call. The ends were cut back, 1 base at V and 2 bases at J, with 10 bases in the middle. The V gene's germline CDR1 is MGHRA and CDR2 YSYEKL. The CDR3 is made up of 15 amino acids. Here the CDR3 reads CASSQVPDFTDTQYF. The CDR3, as DNA: TGCGCCAGCAGCCAAGTTCCAGACTTCACAGATACGCAGTATTTT.

This sequence joins TRBV5-1 and TRBJ2-3; D unclear. The CDR3 extends over 14 amino acids. CDR1 is SGHRS and CDR2 is YFSETQ in the germline V gene. The V and J ends lost 4 bases and 2 bases respectively, with 11 bases between them. DNA of the CDR3: TGCGCCAGCAGCCCGTGGACGCTCACAGATACGCAGTATTTT. It is translated as CASSPWTLTDTQYF.

The rearrangement joins TRBV30 to TRBJ1-2; D possibly corresponds to TRBD1 (5 bases). The CDR3 runs 15 residues. Germline V gene lookup returns CDR1 GTSNPN and CDR2 SVGIG (reference sequence). Trimming cost V 0 bases and J 4 bases, with 15 bases left between them. This chain's CDR3 is CAWSVSGGSTYGYTF. For the CDR3, the DNA is TGTGCCTGGAGTGTAAGCGGGGGGAGTACCTATGGCTACACCTTC. The full variable domain, rest sourced from reference TRBV30 and TRBJ1-2, is SQTIHQWPATLVQPVGSPLSLECTVEGTSNPNLYWYRQAAGRGLQLLFYSVGIGQISSEVPQNLSASRPQDRQFILSSKKLLLSDSGFYLCAWSVSGGSTYGYTFGSGTRLTVV.

This clonotype was seen ten or more times. The V and J genes are TRBV10-3 and TRBJ2-3, with 11 bases aligning to TRBD2. This CDR3 is 19 amino acids long. The V gene's germline CDR1 is ENHRY and CDR2 SYGVKD. V was clipped by 4 bases and J by 0 bases; unmatched bases: 12. The CDR3 region has the DNA TGTGCCATCAGTGGACCTGCGGAACTAGCGGGAGTTAGCACAGATACGCAGTATTTT. It codes for CAISGPAELAGVSTDTQYF.

The chain couples TRBV7-2 to TRBJ1-6; TRBD1 might be the D (5 bases). The CDR3 loop spans 14 amino acids. The germline V and J ends were trimmed by 5 bases and 7 bases, with 12 bases remaining between them. Germline values: CDR1 SGHTA, CDR2 FQGNSA. Written as DNA, the CDR3 is TGTGCCAGCAGCATCCGGGGCTTCAATTCACCCCTCCACTTT. Amino acids: CASSIRGFNSPLHF.

This chain uses TRBV12-3 or TRBV12-4 with TRBJ2-6, with D maybe TRBD1 (6 bases). V was pared by 6 bases and J by 0 bases, with 9 bases between. The CDR3 sequence is 15 residues long. The CDR3 nucleotides are TGTGCCAGCAGACAGACAGGCTCTGGGGCCAACGTCCTGACTTTC. This sequence encodes CASRQTGSGANVLTF.

The chain combines TRBV15 with TRBJ2-7; 7 bases match TRBD2. CDR3 size: 20 residues. CDR1 and CDR2 from the germline V gene are LNHNV and YYDKDF (reference sequence). Trimming took 0 bases from V and 0 from J; bases not matched to a gene: 17. Written as DNA, the CDR3 is TGTGCCACCAGCAGAGATGGGGGGGGAGGTATGGCGGGTAGCTCCTACGAGCAGTACTTC. This sequence encodes CATSRDGGGGMAGSSYEQYF. The entire variable domain, with the rest obtained from reference TRBV15 and TRBJ2-7, is as follows: DAMVIQNPRYQVTQFGKPVTLSCSQTLNHNVMYWYQQKSSQAPKLLFHYYDKDFNNEADTPDNFQSRRPNTSFCFLDIRSPGLGDTAMYLCATSRDGGGGMAGSSYEQYFGPGTRLTVT.

This chain links TRBV7-3 with TRBJ2-1; 11 positions match TRBD2. This CDR3 has 20 amino acids. With 5 bases clipped from V and 0 bases from J, the junction kept 15 bases outside the gene matches. The germline CDR1 and CDR2 sequences are SGHTA and FQGTGA. Here the CDR3 reads CASSAGLGSGRGSSYNEQFF. CDR3 in DNA: TGTGCCAGCAGCGCGGGCCTGGGTAGCGGGAGGGGGAGCTCCTACAATGAGCAGTTCTTC.

This chain uses TRBV9 with TRBJ2-7; D is possibly TRBD1 (6 bases). V lost 3 bases and J 2 bases, leaving 15 bases between the germline ends. The germline CDR1 and CDR2 sequences are SGDLS and YYNGEE. The CDR3 contains 15 residues. CDR3 amino acids: CASSGLQGPPYEQYF. The CDR3 region has the DNA TGTGCCAGCAGCGGATTACAGGGCCCCCCCTACGAGCAGTACTTC. The full variable domain, completed using reference TRBV9 and TRBJ2-7, is DSGVTQTPKHLITATGQRVTLRCSPRSGDLSVYWYQQSLDQGLQFLIQYYNGEERAKGNILERFSAQQFPDLHSELNLSSLELGDSALYFCASSGLQGPPYEQYFGPGTRLTVT.

This clonotype was recorded at least ten times. V usage is TRBV20-1 and J usage is TRBJ2-7; no firm D call. This CDR3 region has 11 residues. The V end was cut by 5 bases, the J end by 4 bases, with 9 bases between. Germline lookup yields CDR1 DFQATT and CDR2 SNEGSKA (reference sequence). CDR3 amino acids: CSAAQSYEQYF. The DNA for the CDR3 is TGCAGTGCTGCCCAATCGTACGAGCAGTACTTC.

This clonotype was recorded at least ten times. The rearrangement uses TRBV7-2 and TRBJ1-1; D is ambiguous. V was trimmed by 6 bases and J by 0 bases, leaving 11 bases between them. The CDR3 extends over 14 amino acids. Germline V gene lookup returns CDR1 SGHTA and CDR2 FQGNSA. CDR3 bases: TGTGCCAGCAGTTTAAGCGTGATGAACACTGAAGCTTTCTTT. Translated: CASSLSVMNTEAFF.

This clonotype came up a few times. The J gene is TRBJ2-1, the V gene TRBV5-1; tentatively, D is TRBD1 (6 bases). CDR1 is SGHRS and CDR2 is YFSETQ in the germline V gene. V lost 4 bases to trimming and J lost 2 bases, with 10 bases between them. This CDR3 has 14 residues. For the CDR3, the DNA is TGCGCCAGCAGCGTCCGGGACACCTACAATGAGCAGTTCTTC. This sequence encodes CASSVRDTYNEQFF.

In its sample, this clonotype was seen many times. The chain carries TRBV27 and TRBJ2-7; TRBD2 might be the D (5 bases). The CDR3 runs 14 residues. The ends were cut back, 4 bases at V and 4 bases at J, with 14 bases in the middle. Germline assignment: CDR1 MNHEY and CDR2 SMNVEV (reference sequence). The CDR3 nucleotides read TGTGCCAGCAGTTATCGGGGAAACGGATACGAGCAGTACTTC. It yields the protein CASSYRGNGYEQYF.

This chain joins TRBV20-1 and TRBJ2-1; D may be TRBD2 (6 bases). The J call may be in error: the DNA end matches TRBJ2-7 better. There are 13 residues in the CDR3. Germline CDR1 DFQATT, CDR2 SNEGSKA (reference sequence). CDR3 DNA sequence: TGCAGTGTAGCGGTCTTCTCCTACAATGAGCAGTACTTC. Translating it yields CSVAVFSYNEQYF.

This clonotype has a handful of counts. The rearrangement links TRBV2 to TRBJ2-6; no clear D gene. Per germline, CDR1 SNHLY and CDR2 FYNNEI. This CDR3 region has 14 residues. Trimming removed 4 bases at V and 2 bases at J, with 6 bases between. CDR3 sequence: CASSAGAGANVLTF. DNA of the CDR3: TGTGCCAGCAGTGCTGGAGCTGGGGCCAACGTCCTGACTTTC.

This clonotype was observed a single time. The germline gene is not matched at one end of the junction; a read error may be the cause. The gene calls are TRBV7-6 and TRBJ2-3; 11 nucleotides align to TRBD2. The CDR3 extends over 16 amino acids. CDR1 and CDR2 (germline): SGHVS, FNYEAQ. Here the CDR3 reads CASSLGLAEGTGTQYF. The CDR3 DNA reads as TGTGCCAGCAGCTTGGGACTAGCGGAAGGCACAGGTACGCAGTATTTT.

A note on this clonotype: A much more abundant neighbour one base away suggests this may be a read error. This CDR3 reads CSARRDRNQETQYF. The CDR3 DNA reads as TGCAGTGCCCGGAGGGACAGAAATCAAGAGACCCAGTACTTC. This chain links TRBV20-1 with TRBJ2-5; TRBD1 might be the D (7 bases). Trimming left V 6 bases short and J 2 bases short, with 16 bases between. Germline CDR1 and CDR2: DFQATT and SNEGSKA (reference sequence). The CDR3 totals 14 residues.

The chain joins TRBV2 to TRBJ2-4, with a tentative D call TRBD1 (6 bases). From germline, CDR1 is SNHLY and CDR2 FYNNEI. V lost 7 bases, J lost 0 bases, and 13 bases lay in between. The CDR3 consists of 15 residues. CDR3 bases: TGTGCCAGCACTGACGGGACATTAGCCAAAAACATTCAGTACTTC. Translated: CASTDGTLAKNIQYF.

CDR3 sequence (DNA): TGTGCCAGCAGCTTACTAAGTCGGGATGGGGCGGGAGGGCCACATACGCAGTATTTT. This gives the protein CASSLLSRDGAGGPHTQYF. The chain combines TRBV7-9 with TRBJ2-3, with 9 bases fitting TRBD2. V gave up 2 bases and J gave up 7 bases; unmatched junction bases: 19. This CDR3 has 19 amino acids. The V gene's germline CDR1 is SEHNR and CDR2 FQNEAQ (reference sequence).

In this sample, this clonotype turned up many times. J is TRBJ2-5 and V is TRBV29-1; 8 nucleotides align to TRBD1. This CDR3 is 12 amino acids long. CDR1 and CDR2 from the germline V gene are SQVTM and ANQGSEA. V shed 7 bases, J shed 3 bases, and the junction held 4 bases outside the gene matches. CDR3 loop: CSGTTGEETQYF. Written as DNA, the CDR3 is TGCAGCGGGACGACAGGGGAAGAGACCCAGTACTTC.

This clonotype has just a few counts. This sequence joins TRBV28 and TRBJ2-4, with TRBD2 matching over 14 bases. The J call is doubtful: the DNA matches TRBJ2-5 better. CDR1 MDHEN and CDR2 SYDVKM come from the germline V gene. The length of the CDR3 is 16 residues. As DNA, the CDR3 is TGTGCCAGCAGCCCTCCTGGACTAGCGGGGGGAGAGACCCAGTACTTC. Protein sequence: CASSPPGLAGGETQYF.

The CDR3: CAISSDRDNKNIQYF. DNA of the CDR3: TGTGCCATCAGCTCGGACAGGGACAACAAAAACATTCAGTACTTC. The J gene is TRBJ2-4, the V gene TRBV10-3; the match to TRBD1 covers 8 bases. The V gene end was trimmed by 6 bases and the J gene end by 3 bases; junction bases not matched to a gene: 7. Germline V gene lookup returns CDR1 ENHRY and CDR2 SYGVKD. CDR3 length equals 15 residues.

The chain uses TRBV7-2 and TRBJ2-1; TRBD1 matches at 9 bases. The length of the CDR3 is 16 residues. V trimming: 5 bases; J trimming: 3 bases; junction bases outside the gene matches: 8. Germline V CDR1 and CDR2: SGHTA, FQGNSA. The DNA for the CDR3 is TGTGCCAGCAGCCTCGGCAAGGGACAGGGCTACAATGAGCAGTTCTTC. Its translation is CASSLGKGQGYNEQFF.

V is TRBV10-3 and J is TRBJ2-5; TRBD2 is a possible D gene (5 bases). Germline V CDR1 and CDR2: ENHRY, SYGVKD. CDR3 size: 12 residues. V lost 4 bases to trimming and J lost 11 bases, with 14 bases between them. CDR3 bases: TGTGCCATCAGTGTCGAGGGATGGGAGCAGTACTTC. It translates to CAISVEGWEQYF.

The rearrangement links TRBV27 to TRBJ2-7; possibly TRBD1 for D (6 bases). The CDR3 contains 18 residues. V dropped 5 bases and J dropped 2 bases, with 25 bases sitting between them. From germline, CDR1 is MNHEY and CDR2 SMNVEV (reference sequence). CDR3 loop: CASSPSRGHTLHAYEQYF. CDR3 nucleotides: TGTGCCAGCAGTCCATCCCGGGGACATACCTTACATGCCTACGAGCAGTACTTC.

This clonotype has just a few counts. V usage is TRBV7-6 and J usage is TRBJ2-1; 10 nucleotides match TRBD1. Trimming at V came to 4 bases and at J to 12 bases, leaving 9 bases not matched to a gene. The CDR3 runs 14 residues. The germline V gene has CDR1 SGHVS and CDR2 FNYEAQ. CDR3 nucleotides: TGTGCCAGCAGCTCGACGTGTGGACAGGGGGGGCAGTTCTTC. It codes for CASSSTCGQGGQFF.

This clonotype has at least ten counts. DNA for the CDR3: TGTGCCAGCAGGAACTCCGGGGATAACACTGAAGCTTTCTTT. Protein: CASRNSGDNTEAFF. This chain joins TRBV28 and TRBJ1-1; D unresolved. Trimming stripped 6 bases from V and 2 bases from J, with 13 bases between. The CDR3 totals 14 residues. CDR1 and CDR2 from the germline V gene are MDHEN and SYDVKM.

This clonotype was counted between two and nine times. This chain links TRBV28 with TRBJ2-3; D remains unclear. CDR3 length: 14 residues. CDR1 is MDHEN and CDR2 is SYDVKM in the germline V gene. The V end lost 4 bases, the J end lost 0 bases, and 8 bases lay between the germline ends. The chain's CDR3 is CASSYVASTDTQYF. The DNA for the CDR3 is TGTGCCAGCAGTTATGTCGCTAGCACAGATACGCAGTATTTT.

The V and J genes are TRBV10-3 and TRBJ2-3; D may be TRBD1 (5 bases). Trimming took 2 bases from V and 2 from J, leaving 8 bases between them. Germline lookup yields CDR1 ENHRY and CDR2 SYGVKD. This CDR3 has 14 residues. CDR3 loop: CAISEARATDTQYF. The CDR3 DNA reads as TGTGCCATCAGTGAGGCCAGGGCCACAGATACGCAGTATTTT.

The V gene is TRBV6-5, the J gene TRBJ2-1; tentative D call: TRBD1 (6 bases). Trimming shortened V by 5 bases and J by 9 bases, and 17 bases separated the two germline ends. CDR3 length: 14 amino acids. Germline V lookup: CDR1 MNHEY, CDR2 SVGAGI. DNA of the CDR3: TGTGCCAGCAGTCTGGGGGCAGGGGCCGGTGAGCAGTTCTTC. Translated, it gives CASSLGAGAGEQFF.